This T cell receptor beta chain appears in the sequencing data of a study of blood T cell repertoires in COVID-19 (dated by TCRdb to about 2020). Regarding the study in general: Samples from collaborators originated in the United States, Italy and Spain and spanned both the acute and convalescent phases of COVID-19. Where available, HLA class I and class II types were taken from metadata supplied by the sample provider and were not determined by assay-based typing. The prospective study material was composed of cDNA or gDNA derived from T cells, B-cell-depleted T cells, or PBMCs. A de-identified subject ID, COVID-19 status, age in years and sex were almost always included in the sample metadata. The dataset comprised deeply sampled blood TCRbeta repertoires from subjects exposed to, actively infected with, or recovered from COVID-19. The samples were drawn from two sources: the first 160 participants of the ongoing ImmuneRACE study, and 1,254 subjects contributed by 6 global collaborators. A freely available public database, intended as a resource for researchers studying the immune response to SARS-CoV-2, is where the repertoires were released.

As concerns this clone: Its antigen is currently not known. No base quality values were provided; no much bigger clone lies one nucleotide off.

The collaborating institutions used their own protocols to collect whole blood in K2EDTA tubes. For TCRbeta analysis, collaborators shipped samples in one of three forms: frozen whole blood, isolated PBMCs, or DNA extracted from either of those sample types. On the study overall, not on this receptor specifically: Clinical and demographic metadata were provided uncurated, with the amount varying by source and participant.

TCRbeta CDR3 regions were amplified from genomic DNA using the immunoSEQ Assay, a bias-controlled multiplex PCR. As for the original processing: Nucleated cell counts per sample were estimated from amplification of reference gene primers within the assay. Sequence reads were collapsed and filtered to measure the absolute abundance of every unique TCRbeta CDR3 rearrangement. For each sample, productive Simpson clonality was calculated as the square root of Simpson's diversity index across productive rearrangements. The table comes from immuneACCESS by way of TCRdb, which keeps in-frame sequences with V and J called. Part of the clones is missing from these tables; in studies checked, under half for an unresolved V gene and the rest for unknown reasons. The V and J calls and clone size are taken from that table; D and trimming were inferred from the DNA. A total of about 80,000 clones appear in this sample, approximately 80% of them only once. The ten largest clones take up around a third of the sample.

Taken from the germline V gene, the CDR1 and CDR2 loops are SGDLS and YYNGEE. Reading from cysteine to phenylalanine, the CDR3 counts 14 amino acids. Just CDR3 DNA is preserved here, 42 bases in frame from base 1. Trimming costs V 0 bases and J 3 bases, and their ends lie 7 bases apart. The sample taken for sequencing was peripheral blood. The rearrangement combines TRBV9 with TRBJ1-5; the D gene is perhaps TRBD1, on 6 matching bases. This clonotype was sampled from an older woman with acute or convalescent COVID-19. The CDR3 here reads CASSVGTVNQPQHF. In nucleotides, the sequence is TGTGCCAGCAGCGTAGGGACAGTCAATCAGCCCCAGCATTTT.